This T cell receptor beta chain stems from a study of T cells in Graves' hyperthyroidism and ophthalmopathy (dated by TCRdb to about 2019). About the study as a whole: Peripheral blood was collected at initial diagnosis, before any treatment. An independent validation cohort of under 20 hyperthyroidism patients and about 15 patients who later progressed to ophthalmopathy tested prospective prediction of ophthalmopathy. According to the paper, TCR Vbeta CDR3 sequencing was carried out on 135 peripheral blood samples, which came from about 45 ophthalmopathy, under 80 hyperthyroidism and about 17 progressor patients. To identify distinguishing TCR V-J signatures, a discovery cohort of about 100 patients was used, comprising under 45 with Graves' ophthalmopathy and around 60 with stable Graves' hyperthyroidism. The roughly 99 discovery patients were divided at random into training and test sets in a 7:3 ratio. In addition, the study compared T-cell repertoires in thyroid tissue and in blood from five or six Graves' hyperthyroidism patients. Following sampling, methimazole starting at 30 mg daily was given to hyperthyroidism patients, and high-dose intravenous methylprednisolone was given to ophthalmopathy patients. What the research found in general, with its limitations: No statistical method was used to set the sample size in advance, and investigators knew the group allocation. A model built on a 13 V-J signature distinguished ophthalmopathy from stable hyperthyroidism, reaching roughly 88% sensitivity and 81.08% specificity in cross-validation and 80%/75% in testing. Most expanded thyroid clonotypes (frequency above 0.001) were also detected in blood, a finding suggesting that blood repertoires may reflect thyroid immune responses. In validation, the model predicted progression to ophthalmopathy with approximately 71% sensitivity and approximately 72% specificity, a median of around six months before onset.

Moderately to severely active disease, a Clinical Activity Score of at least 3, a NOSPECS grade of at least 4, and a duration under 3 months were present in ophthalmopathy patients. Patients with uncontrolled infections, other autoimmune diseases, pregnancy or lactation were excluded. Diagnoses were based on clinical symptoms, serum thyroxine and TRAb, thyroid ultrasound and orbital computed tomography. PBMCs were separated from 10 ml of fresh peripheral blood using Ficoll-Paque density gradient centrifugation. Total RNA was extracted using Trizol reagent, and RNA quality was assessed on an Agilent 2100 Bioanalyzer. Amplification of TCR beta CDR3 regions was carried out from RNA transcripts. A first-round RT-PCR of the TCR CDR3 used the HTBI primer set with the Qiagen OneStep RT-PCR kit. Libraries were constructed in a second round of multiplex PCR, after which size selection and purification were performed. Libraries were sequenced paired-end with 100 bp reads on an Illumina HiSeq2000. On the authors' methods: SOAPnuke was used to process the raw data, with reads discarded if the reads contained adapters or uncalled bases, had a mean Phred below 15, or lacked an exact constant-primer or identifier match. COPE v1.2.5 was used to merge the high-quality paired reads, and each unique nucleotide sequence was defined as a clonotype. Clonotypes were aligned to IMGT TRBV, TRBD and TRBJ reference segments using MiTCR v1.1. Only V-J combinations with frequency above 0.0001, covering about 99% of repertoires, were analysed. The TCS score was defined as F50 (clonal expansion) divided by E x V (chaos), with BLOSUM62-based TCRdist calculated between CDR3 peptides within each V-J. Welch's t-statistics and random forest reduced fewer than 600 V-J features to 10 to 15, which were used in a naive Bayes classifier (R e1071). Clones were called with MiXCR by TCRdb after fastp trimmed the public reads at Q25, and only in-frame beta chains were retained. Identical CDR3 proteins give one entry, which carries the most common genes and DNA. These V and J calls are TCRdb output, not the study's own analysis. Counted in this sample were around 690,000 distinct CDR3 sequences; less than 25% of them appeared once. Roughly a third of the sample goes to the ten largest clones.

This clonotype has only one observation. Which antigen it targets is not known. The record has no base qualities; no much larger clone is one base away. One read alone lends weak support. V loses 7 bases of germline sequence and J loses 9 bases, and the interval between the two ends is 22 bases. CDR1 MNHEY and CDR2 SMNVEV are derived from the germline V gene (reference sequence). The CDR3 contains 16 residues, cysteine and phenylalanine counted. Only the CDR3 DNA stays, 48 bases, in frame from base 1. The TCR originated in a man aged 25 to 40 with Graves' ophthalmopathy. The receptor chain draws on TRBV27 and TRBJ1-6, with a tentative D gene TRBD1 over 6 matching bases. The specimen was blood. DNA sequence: TGTGCCAGCATGATTACGGGGGGCGTATTTAGTTCACCCCTCCACTTT. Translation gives CASMITGGVFSSPLHF.